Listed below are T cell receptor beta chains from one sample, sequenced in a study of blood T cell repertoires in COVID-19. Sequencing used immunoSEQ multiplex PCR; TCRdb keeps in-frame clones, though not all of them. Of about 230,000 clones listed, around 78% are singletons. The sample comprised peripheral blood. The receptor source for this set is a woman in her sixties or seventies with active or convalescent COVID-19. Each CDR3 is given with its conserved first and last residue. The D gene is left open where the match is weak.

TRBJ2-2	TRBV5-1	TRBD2	TGCGCCAGCAGTTCCGGGACTAGGATTGTCTACGGGGAGCTGTTTTTT	CASSSGTRIVYGELFF
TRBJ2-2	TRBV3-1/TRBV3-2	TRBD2	TGTGCCAGCAGCCCGACTAGCCGGGGGCTGTTTTTT	CASSPTSRGLFF
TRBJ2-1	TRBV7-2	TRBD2	TGTGCCAGCAGCCCCGGGACTAGCTTCCACAATGAGCAGTTCTTC	CASSPGTSFHNEQFF
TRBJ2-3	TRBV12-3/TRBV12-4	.	TGTGCCAGCAGTTTTCGAGATACGCAGTATTTT	CASSFRDTQYF
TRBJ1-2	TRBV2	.	TGTGCCAGCAGTCCTAAGCCGGTAGGGGCCTACACCTTC	CASSPKPVGAYTF
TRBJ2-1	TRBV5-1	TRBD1	TGCGCCAGCAGCAAGACAGGGGGGGCTACCGATGAGCAGTTCTTC	CASSKTGGATDEQFF
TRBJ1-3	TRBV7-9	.	TGTGCCAGCAGCTTAGGTTACAGCTCTGGAAACACCATATATTTT	CASSLGYSSGNTIYF
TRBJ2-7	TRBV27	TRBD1	TGTGCCAGCAGTAAAGGGACAGGACCCTTTTACGAGCAGTACTTC	CASSKGTGPFYEQYF
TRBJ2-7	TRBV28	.	TGTGCCAGCAGTTACTCTAGCCATTTCACCTACGAGCAGTACTTC	CASSYSSHFTYEQYF
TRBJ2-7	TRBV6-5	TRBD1	TGTGCCAGCCGCACAGGGACAGGAATCGGCGAGCAGTACTTC	CASRTGTGIGEQYF